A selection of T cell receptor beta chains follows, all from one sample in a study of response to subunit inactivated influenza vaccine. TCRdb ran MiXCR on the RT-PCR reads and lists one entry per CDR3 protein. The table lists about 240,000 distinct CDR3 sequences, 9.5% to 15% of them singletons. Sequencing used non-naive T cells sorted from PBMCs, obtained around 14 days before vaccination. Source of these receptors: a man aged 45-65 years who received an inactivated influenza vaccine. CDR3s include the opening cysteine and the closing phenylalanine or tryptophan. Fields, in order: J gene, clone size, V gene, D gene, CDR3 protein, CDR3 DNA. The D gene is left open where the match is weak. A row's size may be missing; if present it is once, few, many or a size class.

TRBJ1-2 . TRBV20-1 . CSARTPLAYGYTF TGCAGTGCTAGGACGCCCTTAGCATATGGCTACACCTTC
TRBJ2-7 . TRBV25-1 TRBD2 CASSGTSGRFSAYEQYF TGTGCCAGCAGTGGGACTAGCGGGAGGTTTAGCGCCTACGAGCAGTACTTC
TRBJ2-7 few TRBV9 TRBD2 CASSVEPGLAYEQYF TGTGCCAGCAGCGTAGAACCGGGACTAGCTTACGAGCAGTACTTC
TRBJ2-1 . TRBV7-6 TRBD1 CASSRRRQGERHEQFF TGTGCCAGCAGCCGACGCCGACAGGGGGAGAGACATGAGCAGTTCTTC
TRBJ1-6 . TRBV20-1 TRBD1 CSASTAGQYNSPLHF TGCAGTGCTAGTACTGCGGGACAGTATAATTCACCCCTCCACTTT
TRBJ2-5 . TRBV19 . CASSPSFGETQYF TGTGCCAGTAGTCCCAGCTTCGGCGAGACCCAGTACTTC
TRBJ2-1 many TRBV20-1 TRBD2 CSARGFETSGSLREQFF TGCAGTGCTAGAGGTTTTGAGACTAGCGGGAGTTTACGTGAGCAGTTCTTC
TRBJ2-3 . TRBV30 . CAWSVRSSASTDTQYF TGTGCCTGGAGTGTGAGGTCTAGCGCTAGCACAGATACGCAGTATTTT
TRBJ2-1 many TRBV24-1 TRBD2 CATSDAGTSGSEQFF TGTGCCACCAGTGATGCCGGGACTAGCGGGAGTGAGCAGTTCTTC
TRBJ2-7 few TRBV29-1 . CSVGIRSDEQYF TGCAGCGTTGGCATAAGGTCGGACGAGCAGTACTTC